The TCR beta chain under discussion was sequenced for a study of T cell responses to AZD1222 COVID-19 vaccine (TCRdb year 2021). For context, the study as a whole: A total of 230 to 250 trial participants underwent TCR sequencing, of whom about 200 had received two doses of AZD1222 and some 25 had received two doses of the MenACWY control vaccine. Trial participants were enrolled into age subgroups of 18-55, 56-69 and 70-plus years, which contained roughly 150, 30 and 60 TCR-sequenced participants, respectively.

The CDR3 regions of human TCRbeta chains were subjected to immunosequencing. In the original analysis: TCRs in the repertoires were compared against a reference library of SARS-CoV-2-specific TCRs that had been generated with the MIRA antigen-specificity platform. Breadth meant the fraction of unique TCRs that were SARS-CoV-2-associated, whereas depth meant the fraction of total T cells that were SARS-CoV-2-associated. Using the MIRA data, each spike-specific TCR was assigned both to the spike region to which the TCR was reactive and to a CD4 or CD8 class. Log10-transformed breadth and depth values were compared by one-way ANOVA with Sidak's multiple comparisons tests. Not all clones reach the TCRdb copy of this immuneACCESS table, which keeps in-frame sequences only. Checked studies attribute under half of the gap to unresolved V genes and leave the rest unexplained. Clone size and the V and J calls come from that table; the DNA yielded D and trimming. This sample has 130,000 to 150,000 clones in its table, and approximately 89% of those were observed once. Of the sample, approximately 3.6% falls within the top ten clones.

The sample's time point label, in plain terms: baseline before first vaccination. What this sample's treatment or condition label stands for: meningococcal conjugate vaccine given as trial control. The vaccinee samples were drawn from two UK trials, COV001 and COV002, one of which was a single-blind randomized controlled phase 2/3 trial testing AZD1222 (ChAdOx1 nCoV-19) in healthy adults. For TCRbeta chain sequencing, PBMC samples from trial participants were taken at day 0 and at day 28 after the second dose. The CDR3 runs 16 amino acids, cysteine and phenylalanine included. Just the 48-base CDR3 DNA is kept, in frame starting at base 1. V is pruned by 4 bases and J by 7 bases, leaving 10 bases of the junction without a gene match. According to the germline V gene (reference sequence), CDR1 reads PRHDT and CDR2 reads FYEKMQ. In this sample, this clone turned up once. Its target antigen remains unknown. Base qualities are not provided; no much larger clone lies one nucleotide away.

Study-wide conclusions, independent of this receptor: Spike-specific TCR breadth and depth rose significantly after two AZD1222 doses compared with day 0 and with MenACWY recipients. The 56-69-year group was small, and its depth increase did not reach significance, likely because of low power. Reportedly, almost half of the unique spike-specific TCRs recognized epitopes lying outside the regions that are mutated in the B.1.351 and B.1.1.7 variants. The whole spike protein was spanned by vaccine-associated CD4 TCRs, and dominant responses were seen in regions 160-218 and 743-854. No day 14 peak-response samples were available, so repertoires were characterized only after the peak T cell response. Conclusions about previously exposed vaccinees are limited, since just five or six AZD1222 recipients were seropositive for SARS-CoV-2 at baseline. Participants were mostly white British, with more females than males. The authors suggested clonal diversity may have been underestimated.

The TCR sequence derives from an adult in good health. The rearrangement joined TRBV13 to TRBJ2-1; 10 bases in between match TRBD1. This material consisted of peripheral blood, taken on day 0 of MenACWY control vaccination. The nucleotide sequence is TGTGCCAGCAGCTCCGGGACAGGGGCCTTCGGAAATGAGCAGTTCTTC. It is translated as CASSSGTGAFGNEQFF. Outside the CDR3, residues come from the reference TRBV13 and TRBJ2-1 proteins, so the full variable domain is: AAGVIQSPRHLIKEKRETATLKCYPIPRHDTVYWYQQGPGQDPQFLISFYEKMQSDKGSIPDRFSAQQFSDYHSELNMSSLELGDSALYFCASSSGTGAFGNEQFFGPGTRLTVL.